What follows describes a single T cell receptor beta chain. Its specific antigen is unknown. Per-nucleotide qualities are absent, and no much larger clonotype sits a single base away. This record belongs to a study of blood T cell repertoires in COVID-19 (TCRdb year 2020). As for the study more broadly: Collaborator samples came from the United States, Italy and Spain and covered acute and convalescent phases of COVID-19. Deeply sampled blood TCRbeta repertoires from subjects exposed to, actively infected with, or recovered from COVID-19 were included in the dataset. The repertoires were released in a freely available public database intended as a resource for research on the immune response to SARS-CoV-2. Where HLA class I and class II types were available, the types were taken from metadata supplied by the sample provider, not from assay-based typing. Sample metadata almost always included a de-identified subject ID, COVID-19 status, age in years and sex. The samples were drawn from two sources: the first 160 participants of the ongoing ImmuneRACE study, and approximately 1,300 subjects contributed by 6 global collaborators. The prospective study material was composed of cDNA or gDNA derived from T cells, B-cell-depleted T cells, or PBMCs. Paper-wide results and their limitations: The quantity of clinical and demographic metadata differed by source and by participant and was supplied without curation.

Trimming takes 0 bases off V and 10 bases off J; junction bases not matched to a gene: 5. CDR1 and CDR2, per the germline V gene, are SGHRS and YFSETQ. Including cysteine and phenylalanine, the CDR3 has 15 amino acids. Only the CDR3 portion is preserved as DNA: 45 bases, with reading frame beginning at the first base. The collaborating institutions used their own protocols to collect whole blood in K2EDTA tubes. Collaborator samples were shipped for TCRbeta analysis as frozen whole blood, isolated PBMCs, or DNA extracted from either sample type. TCRbeta CDR3 regions were amplified from genomic DNA using the immunoSEQ Assay, a bias-controlled multiplex PCR. Processing in the source paper ran as follows. The number of nucleated cells in each sample was estimated from the amplification of reference gene primers within the assay. Sequence reads were collapsed and filtered to measure the absolute abundance of every unique TCRbeta CDR3 rearrangement. For each sample, productive Simpson clonality was calculated as the square root of Simpson's diversity index over productive rearrangements. In its TCRdb copy, this immuneACCESS table keeps in-frame sequences only and misses some clones. Where compared with another copy, unresolved V genes explain less than half of these, and the others have no known cause. V, J and clone size are those of that table, while D and trimming were read from the DNA. The sample data list roughly 70,000 clones, and approximately 90% of these were observed just once. The ten largest clonotypes hold 4.5% to 6% of the sample.

Source material: peripheral blood. This chain is built from TRBV5-1 and TRBJ1-6, and 9 junction bases match TRBD1. This receptor was taken from a woman aged 55-75 years with active COVID-19. The DNA reads as follows: TGCGCCAGCAGCTTGGCCGGACAGGGGAACTCACCCCTCCACTTT. Its protein product is CASSLAGQGNSPLHF.